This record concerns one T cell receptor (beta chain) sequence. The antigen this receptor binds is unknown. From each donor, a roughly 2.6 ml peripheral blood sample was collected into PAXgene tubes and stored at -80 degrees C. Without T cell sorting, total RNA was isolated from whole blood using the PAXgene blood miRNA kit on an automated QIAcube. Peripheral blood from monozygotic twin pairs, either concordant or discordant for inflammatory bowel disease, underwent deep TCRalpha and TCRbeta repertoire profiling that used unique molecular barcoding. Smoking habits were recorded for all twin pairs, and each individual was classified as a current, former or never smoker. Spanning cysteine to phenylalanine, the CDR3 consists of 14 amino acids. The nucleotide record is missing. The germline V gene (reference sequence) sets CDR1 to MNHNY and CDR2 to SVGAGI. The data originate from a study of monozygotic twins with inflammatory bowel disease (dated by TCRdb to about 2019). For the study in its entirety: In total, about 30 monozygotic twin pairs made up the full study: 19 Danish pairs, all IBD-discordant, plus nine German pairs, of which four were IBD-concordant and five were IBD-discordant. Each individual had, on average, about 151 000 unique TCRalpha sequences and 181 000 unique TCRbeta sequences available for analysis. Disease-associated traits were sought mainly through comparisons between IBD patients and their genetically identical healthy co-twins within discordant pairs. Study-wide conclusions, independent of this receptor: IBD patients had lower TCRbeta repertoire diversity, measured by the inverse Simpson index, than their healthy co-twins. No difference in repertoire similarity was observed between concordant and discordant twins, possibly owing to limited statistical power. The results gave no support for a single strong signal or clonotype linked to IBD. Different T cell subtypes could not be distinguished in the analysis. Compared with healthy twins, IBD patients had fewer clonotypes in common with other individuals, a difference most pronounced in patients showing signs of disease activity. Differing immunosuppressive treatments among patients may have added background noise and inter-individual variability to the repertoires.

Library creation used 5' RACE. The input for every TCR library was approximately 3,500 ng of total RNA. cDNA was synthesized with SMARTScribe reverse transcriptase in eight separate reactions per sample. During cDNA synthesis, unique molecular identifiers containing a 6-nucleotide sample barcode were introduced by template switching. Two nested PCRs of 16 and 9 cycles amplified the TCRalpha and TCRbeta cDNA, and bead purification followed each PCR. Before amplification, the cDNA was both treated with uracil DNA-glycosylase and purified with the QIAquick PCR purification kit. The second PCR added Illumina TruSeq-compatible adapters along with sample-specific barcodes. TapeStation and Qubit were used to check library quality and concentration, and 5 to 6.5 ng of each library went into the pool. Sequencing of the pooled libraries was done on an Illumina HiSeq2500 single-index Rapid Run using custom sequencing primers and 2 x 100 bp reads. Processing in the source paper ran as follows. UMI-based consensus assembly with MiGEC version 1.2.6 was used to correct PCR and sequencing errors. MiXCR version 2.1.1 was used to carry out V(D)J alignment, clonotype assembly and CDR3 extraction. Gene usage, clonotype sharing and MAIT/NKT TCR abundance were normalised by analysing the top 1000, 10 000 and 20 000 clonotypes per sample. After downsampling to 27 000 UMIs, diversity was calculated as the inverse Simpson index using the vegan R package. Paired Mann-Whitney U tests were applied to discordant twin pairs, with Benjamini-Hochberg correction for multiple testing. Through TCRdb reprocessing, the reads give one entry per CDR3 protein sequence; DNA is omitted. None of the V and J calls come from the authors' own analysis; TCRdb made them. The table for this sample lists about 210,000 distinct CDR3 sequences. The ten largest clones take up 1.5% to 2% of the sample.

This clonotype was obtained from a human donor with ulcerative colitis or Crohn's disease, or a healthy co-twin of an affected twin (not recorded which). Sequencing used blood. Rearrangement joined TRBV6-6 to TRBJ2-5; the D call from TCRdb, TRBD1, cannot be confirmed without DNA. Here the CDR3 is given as CASSPRTGSETQYF.